The 23 T cell receptor beta chains in this list originate from one sample, sequenced in a study of CD8 T cells in Susac syndrome. The RNA input was roughly 0.45 to 1 ug, and it was reverse transcribed with random hexamers. In TCRdb, the immunoSEQ multiplex PCR reads were re-called with MiXCR into one record per CDR3 protein. The sample holds roughly 200,000 distinct CDR3 sequences, about 94% seen once. Sequenced: CD4+ T cells from PBMCs. The receptors originated from a human donor in good health.

This clonotype has just one count. The chain has TRBV5-1 and TRBJ2-5; D is undetermined. V lost 2 bases, J lost 5 bases, and 10 bases lay in between. Germline V gene sequence: CDR1 SGHRS, CDR2 YFSETQ. The CDR3 has 13 residues. The DNA for the CDR3 is TGCGCCAGCAGCTTACCGACTCGGGAGACCCAGTACTTC. Its translation is CASSLPTRETQYF.

The chain joins TRBV29-1 to TRBJ2-2, with D possibly matching TRBD2 (6 bases). The CDR3 is 11 amino acids. Per the germline V gene, CDR1 is SQVTM and CDR2 is ANQGSEA. V lost 8 bases, J lost 5 bases, and 9 bases lay in between. CDR3 region: CSLARTGELFF. CDR3 nucleotides: TGCAGCCTAGCGCGTACCGGGGAGCTGTTTTTT.

J is TRBJ2-7 and V is TRBV20-1; 9 positions agree with TRBD2. V trimming: 1 base; J trimming: 3 bases; junction bases outside the gene matches: 7. The germline V gene encodes CDR1 DFQATT and CDR2 SNEGSKA (reference sequence). The length of the CDR3 is 15 residues. The CDR3 is CSARGFAGGFYEQYF. In DNA, the CDR3 is TGCAGTGCTAGAGGTTTCGCGGGAGGGTTCTACGAGCAGTACTTC.

The chain joins TRBV6-1 to TRBJ2-7, with D perhaps TRBD2 (6 bases). From germline, CDR1 is MNHNS and CDR2 SASEGT. This CDR3 is built from 14 residues. V shed 7 bases and J shed 2 bases, with 15 bases lying between them. DNA for the CDR3: TGTGCCAGCAAGGGACTTCTCACCACCTACGAGCAGTACTTC. The encoded protein is CASKGLLTTYEQYF.

This clonotype was counted a single time. The CDR3 DNA reads as TGTGCCAGCAGCGTATGGGGGGGCGAGCAGTTCTTC. Its translation is CASSVWGGEQFF. The rearrangement joins TRBV9 to TRBJ2-1; a weak D match, TRBD2 (7 bases). Germline V gives CDR1 SGDLS, CDR2 YYNGEE. Trimming shortened V by 1 base and J by 10 bases, and 9 bases separated the two germline ends. The CDR3 runs 12 residues.

V and J are TRBV7-9 and TRBJ2-1; 7 bases match TRBD1. Germline trimming cut 4 bases from V and 4 bases from J; bases unmatched to any gene: 4. The CDR3 totals 14 residues. Germline CDR1 is SEHNR and CDR2 is FQNEAQ (reference sequence). CDR3 loop: CASSWTGLYNEQFF. CDR3 sequence (DNA): TGTGCCAGCAGCTGGACAGGACTTTACAATGAGCAGTTCTTC.

On this clonotype: The junction and the germline gene differ at one end; a read error may be behind it. The chain uses TRBV5-1 and TRBJ2-1, with 7 bases lining up with TRBD1. Germline values: CDR1 SGHRS, CDR2 YFSETQ. The CDR3 loop spans 16 amino acids. This CDR3 reads CASSPDGTVPYTEQFF. The CDR3, as DNA: TGCGCCAGCAGCCCCGACGGGACAGTTCCCTACACTGAGCAGTTCTTC.

The chain links TRBV18 to TRBJ2-3; 7 bases are shared with TRBD2. The CDR3 has 13 amino acids. From germline, CDR1 is KGHSH and CDR2 LQKENI. V was pared by 5 bases and J by 10 bases, with 9 bases of the junction left unmatched. CDR3 in DNA: TGTGCCAGCTCATCCGGACTAGGGATATCGCAGTATTTT. It yields the protein CASSSGLGISQYF.

The rearrangement joins TRBV4-1 to TRBJ2-5; D not certain. Germline V CDR1 and CDR2: MGHRA, YSYEKL. V lost 0 bases, J lost 2 bases, and 7 bases lay in between. The CDR3 runs to 14 residues. This CDR3 reads CASSQDIAQETQYF. The CDR3 region has the DNA TGCGCCAGCAGCCAAGATATAGCTCAAGAGACCCAGTACTTC.

Only one count was recorded for this clonotype. The chain's CDR3 is CASSDLLGTRGYNEQFF. The CDR3, as DNA: TGTGCCAGCAGTGACCTCCTTGGGACTAGGGGCTACAATGAGCAGTTCTTC. V usage is TRBV2 and J usage is TRBJ2-1; 8 bases agree with TRBD2. CDR3 length equals 17 residues. Looked up from germline, CDR1 is SNHLY and CDR2 is FYNNEI. The V gene end was trimmed by 3 bases and the J gene end by 3 bases; junction bases not matched to a gene: 10.

This clonotype occurred once. J is TRBJ2-1 and V is TRBV7-9; 7 positions agree with TRBD2. Per the germline V gene, CDR1 is SEHNR and CDR2 is FQNEAQ (reference sequence). V was pared by 3 bases and J by 6 bases, with 8 bases of the junction left unmatched. The CDR3 length is 15 residues. The CDR3 sequence is CASSFRLAQPNEQFF. The CDR3 nucleotides are TGTGCCAGCAGCTTCCGACTAGCCCAACCCAATGAGCAGTTCTTC.

The chain carries TRBV27 and TRBJ1-4; possibly TRBD1 for D (5 bases). Trimming took off 7 bases at V and 7 bases at J, with 13 bases between the two ends. CDR1 and CDR2 (germline): MNHEY, SMNVEV (reference sequence). The CDR3 consists of 13 residues. The CDR3 protein is CASTRWRGEKLFF. The CDR3 DNA follows: TGTGCCAGCACCAGGTGGAGGGGTGAAAAACTGTTTTTT.

This sequence joins TRBV7-2 and TRBJ2-5; 8 nucleotides agree with TRBD1. V was pared by 5 bases and J by 5 bases, with 7 bases of the junction left unmatched. Germline CDR1 and CDR2: SGHTA and FQGNSA. The CDR3 runs 14 residues. The CDR3 DNA is TGTGCCAGCAGCGCGCGTCGACAGGGGGAGACCCAGTACTTC. Its translation is CASSARRQGETQYF.

The rearrangement joins TRBV29-1 to TRBJ2-1; 9 nucleotides match TRBD2. The V gene's germline CDR1 is SQVTM and CDR2 ANQGSEA. The CDR3 sequence is 17 residues long. The J segment lost 3 bases and the V segment lost 5 bases, leaving 14 bases of the junction unmatched. CDR3 region: CSVTRFSTSGVYNEQFF. DNA of the CDR3: TGCAGCGTTACGCGCTTCTCGACTAGCGGAGTCTACAATGAGCAGTTCTTC.

CDR3 amino acids: CAWSSLSNEQFF. As DNA, the CDR3 is TGTGCCTGGAGTAGTCTATCCAATGAGCAGTTCTTC. V usage is TRBV30 and J usage is TRBJ2-1; no reliable D call. This CDR3 spans 12 amino acids. Trimming took 2 bases from V and 6 from J, leaving 8 bases between them. From germline, CDR1 is GTSNPN and CDR2 SVGIG (reference sequence).

This CDR3 is CSASPSGRRNEQFF. Here the CDR3 DNA reads TGCAGTGCTAGTCCTAGCGGGAGAAGGAATGAGCAGTTCTTC. The J gene is TRBJ2-1, the V gene TRBV20-1; 10 bases map to TRBD2. Germline V CDR1 and CDR2: DFQATT, SNEGSKA (reference sequence). CDR3 length: 14 amino acids. After removal of 3 bases from V and 7 bases from J, the junction contained 6 bases not matched to a gene.

This clonotype is a singleton in its sample. The V call is TRBV24-1, the J call TRBJ2-3; D is perhaps TRBD2 (5 bases). The CDR3 is 15 residues long. In germline, CDR1 is KGHDR, CDR2 SFDVKD. V shed 9 bases and J shed 2 bases, with 17 bases lying between them. This CDR3 is CATAPGGLLTDTQYF. CDR3 in DNA: TGTGCCACCGCCCCAGGCGGGCTGCTCACAGATACGCAGTATTTT.

The chain employs TRBV30 and TRBJ2-7, with 8 nucleotides matching TRBD1. Trimming at V came to 3 bases and at J to 9 bases, leaving 10 bases not matched to a gene. This CDR3 is built from 13 residues. Germline V CDR1 and CDR2: GTSNPN, SVGIG (reference sequence). The CDR3 coding sequence is TGTGCCTGGAGCACGGGACAGGCGTTGGGGCAGTACTTC. Protein product: CAWSTGQALGQYF.

DNA of the CDR3: TGCAGTGCTAGATCTGGGGACAGGGGGGCGAAAGGGGCCAACGTCCTGACTTTC. It codes for CSARSGDRGAKGANVLTF. This chain uses TRBV20-1 with TRBJ2-6; 11 bases align to TRBD1. V gave up 2 bases and J gave up 4 bases; unmatched junction bases: 10. The CDR3 runs 18 residues. Looked up from germline, CDR1 is DFQATT and CDR2 is SNEGSKA (reference sequence).

CDR3 sequence: CASKGVDEQFF. The CDR3 DNA reads as TGTGCCAGCAAGGGAGTAGATGAGCAGTTCTTC. The chain couples TRBV7-3 to TRBJ2-1, with D perhaps matching TRBD2 (5 bases). Trimming stripped 7 bases from V and 8 bases from J, with 9 bases between. The CDR3 runs 11 residues. Germline assignment: CDR1 SGHTA and CDR2 FQGTGA.

The rearrangement joins TRBV20-1 to TRBJ2-7; 12 bases match TRBD2. CDR1 DFQATT and CDR2 SNEGSKA come from the germline V gene (reference sequence). The CDR3 runs 14 residues. Trimming removed 6 bases from V and 6 bases from J; junction bases left unmatched: 9. CDR3 amino acids: CSARTPSGRAEQYF. The CDR3 nucleotides are TGCAGTGCACGAACCCCTAGCGGGAGGGCCGAGCAGTACTTC.

The chain carries TRBV6-2 or TRBV6-3 and TRBJ2-7, with D maybe TRBD2 (6 bases). Between the trimmed V and J ends, which lost 6 bases and 5 bases, there was a span of 11 bases. Looked up from germline, CDR1 is MNHEY and CDR2 is SVGEGT. CDR3 length equals 12 residues. CDR3 in amino acids: CASRTSFNEQYF. The CDR3 DNA is TGTGCCAGCAGGACTAGTTTCAACGAGCAGTACTTC.

J is TRBJ2-7 and V is TRBV29-1; TRBD2 agrees at 7 bases. J was trimmed by 0 bases and V by 7 bases; bases with no gene match: 3. CDR3 length: 12 residues. The germline V gene encodes CDR1 SQVTM and CDR2 ANQGSEA. In nucleotides, the CDR3 is TGCAGCGGAGGGGACTACTCCTACGAGCAGTACTTC. Its translation is CSGGDYSYEQYF.